This entry concerns a single T cell receptor beta chain. Its antigen remains unidentified. CDR1 is SEHNR, CDR2 FQNEAQ, per germline (reference sequence). CDR3 length: 16 amino acids. V trimming: 5 bases; J trimming: 6 bases; junction bases outside the gene matches: 10. This sample was taken from a study of cytomegalovirus exposure and HLA in healthy donors. Study observations and caveats: Overall, some 160 TCR beta chains were annotated as cytomegalovirus-associated.

PCR used 60 Vbeta primers and 13 Jbeta primers. Using immunoSEQ multiplex PCR, the repertoire was profiled, and TCRdb retains in-frame clones only, with some absent. The data hold about 140,000 clones, with roughly 80% observed a single time. Sample: PBMCs. The clonotype originates from a female donor in good health and CMV-seronegative. This chain joins TRBV7-9 and TRBJ2-1; 10 positions match TRBD2. The CDR3 reads CASSPQLAGLVNEQFF. The CDR3 DNA reads as TGTGCCAGCAGCCCCCAACTAGCGGGATTAGTCAATGAGCAGTTCTTC. The variable domain in full, completed from reference TRBV7-9 and TRBJ2-1, reads DTGVSQNPRHKITKRGQNVTFRCDPISEHNRLYWYRQTLGQGPEFLTYFQNEAQLEKSRLLSDRFSAERPKGSFSTLEIQRTEQGDSAMYLCASSPQLAGLVNEQFFGPGTRLTVL.